The 5 T cell receptor beta chains in this list originate from one sample, sequenced in a study of cytomegalovirus exposure and HLA in healthy donors. Produced via immunoSEQ multiplex PCR; TCRdb's table is partial and in-frame only. The sample comprises some 250,000 clones, approximately 83% of which are singletons, and 1% to 1.5% rests with the top ten. Sequenced: PBMCs. These receptors were collected from a woman in her 30s in good health and CMV-seropositive.

V and J are TRBV6-1 and TRBJ1-1; no clear D. Germline CDR1 MNHNS, CDR2 SASEGT. This CDR3 is built from 10 residues. Trimming took off 7 bases at V and 4 bases at J, with 4 bases between the two ends. The CDR3 sequence is CASKSTEAFF. The CDR3 DNA sequence: TGTGCCAGCAAGAGCACTGAAGCTTTCTTT.

The rearrangement links TRBV30 to TRBJ2-7, with D possibly being TRBD2 (5 bases). Germline lookup yields CDR1 GTSNPN and CDR2 SVGIG (reference sequence). The CDR3 spans 13 residues. The V gene lost 2 bases and the J gene lost 5 bases, with 13 bases spanning the gap. This CDR3 reads CAWSRTGWDEQYF. For the CDR3, the DNA is TGTGCCTGGAGTCGGACGGGGTGGGACGAGCAGTACTTC.

The chain employs TRBV7-2 and TRBJ2-3; TRBD1 agrees at 10 bases. V lost 5 bases, J lost 5 bases, and 10 bases stayed unmatched. Germline assignment: CDR1 SGHTA and CDR2 FQGNSA. The CDR3 has 16 residues. This CDR3 reads CASSNPGTGARDTQYF. The CDR3 DNA reads TGTGCCAGCAGCAATCCCGGGACAGGGGCAAGAGATACGCAGTATTTT.

V usage is TRBV30 and J usage is TRBJ2-1, with 7 bases fitting TRBD2. V shed 4 bases, J shed 1 base, and the junction held 7 bases outside the gene matches. Germline V gene lookup returns CDR1 GTSNPN and CDR2 SVGIG (reference sequence). The CDR3 loop spans 15 amino acids. CDR3 in amino acids: CAWIPAGASYNEQFF. As DNA, the CDR3 is TGTGCCTGGATCCCTGCGGGAGCTTCCTACAATGAGCAGTTCTTC.

The chain carries TRBV10-3 and TRBJ1-2; maybe TRBD1 (5 bases). CDR1 is ENHRY, CDR2 SYGVKD, per germline. Trimming stripped 7 bases from V and 4 bases from J, with 22 bases between. The CDR3 has 16 amino acids. The CDR3 DNA reads as TGTGCCATCACGCAGACAACCAGGGATTGGGGCTATGGCTACACCTTC. The encoded protein is CAITQTTRDWGYGYTF.